The rows below give T cell receptor beta chains drawn from one sample of a study of blood T cells in healthy people across ages. Each CDR3 protein is one row after TCRdb ran MiXCR on the 5' RACE reads. The sample includes roughly 1,800,000 distinct CDR3 sequences, about 49% seen only once; the top ten take less than 2.5%. Sample: blood. The receptors here all came from a woman in her thirties or forties in good health. CDR3s include the opening cysteine and the closing phenylalanine or tryptophan. Where a row states a size, it is once, few, many or the class of an expanded clone; other rows omit it.

clone_size v_call cdr3_aa
NA TRBV4-1 CASSQENQETQYF
NA TRBV7-3 CASSLWTSGGAQKSNEQFF
NA TRBV7-6 CASSLVGGGGLNEKLFF
few TRBV7-2 CASSLVQLAGGTDTQYF
NA TRBV3-1 CASSQENLRGVTSYEQYF
few TRBV7-2 CASSLDVSGNGGYTF
NA TRBV6-5 CASSYSAGTANEKLFF
NA TRBV9 CASSVVGGTGVVYGYTF
NA TRBV28 CASSFDRGGDQETQYF
NA TRBV20-1 CSAFGGASGTDTQYF
few TRBV11-1 CASSFDGTGRHEQYF
many TRBV9 CASSVDLSNQPQHF
NA TRBV24-1 CATSSGPPETGAGANVLTF
NA TRBV20-1 CSAHRQGVFYEQYF
few TRBV9 CASSVAQDRVDAGPLRDTQYF
once TRBV5-6 CASSSGPAGGNEQFF
NA TRBV29-1 CSVEDLYRAETQYF
NA TRBV7-2 CASSYTGQPQHF
once TRBV29-1 CSGAGTEMNTEAFF
NA TRBV7-2 CASSLLVGNTEAFF
few TRBV6-6 CASSYRGQGWTYEQYF
few TRBV15 CATSRDSQRGAVLSVNEQFF
once TRBV6-6 CASSKIGDEQFF
NA TRBV4-2 CASSPKRGKNSPLHF
NA TRBV20-1 CSARDPGTGSNEQYF
few TRBV4-1 CASSHLELAGSHNEQYF
few TRBV14 CASSPGGGRSIQYF
NA TRBV10-3 CASSEGSIQYF
NA TRBV28 CASSLLQVKGNQPQHF
many TRBV9 CASSDFQETQYF
NA TRBV6-2/TRBV6-3 CASSYTSETQYF
NA TRBV27 CAIMSGRQGSYEQYF
NA TRBV28 CASRRGPAQETQYF
NA TRBV11-2 CASSSLKRTSKAAGANVLTF
few TRBV5-1 CASSSDGVDEQFF
once TRBV24-1 CATSDLPRSNTGELFF
NA TRBV12-3/TRBV12-4 CASSLGKGDEQFF
few TRBV20-1 CSARDTNQETQYF
NA TRBV5-1 CASGLAPSGGLSYNEQFF
NA TRBV20-1 CSAKGLAIQYEQYF
NA TRBV12-5 CASGAGHLRETQYF
NA TRBV3-1 CASSPLAAGIETQFF
NA TRBV6-6 CASSYDRGPSYEQYF
few TRBV6-2/TRBV6-3 CASSYSQGYDYEQYF
few TRBV2 CASSEVMEGQENIQYF
NA TRBV14 CASNRETQYF
NA TRBV7-2 CASSLEQGLARNEQYF
NA TRBV29-1 CSAQHRDEQFF
few TRBV28 CASTSGGQNELEQYF
NA TRBV20-1 CSGKQGNHNLQETQYF
NA TRBV20-1 CSPLTHTGETQYF
NA TRBV24-1 CATSDPGLAGGLGTQYF